This T cell receptor (beta chain) was retrieved from a study of blood T cell repertoires in COVID-19. Study in general: Italy, Spain and the United States were the sources of the convalescent and acute COVID-19 samples.

Germline CDR1 MNHEY, CDR2 SVGAGI. Unmatched junction bases numbered 3, after V lost 2 bases and J lost 7 bases. The CDR3 extends over 13 amino acids. Original methodology: Using reference gene primer amplification, nucleated cell counts were estimated. Some clones are missing from TCRdb's copy, which holds only in-frame ones; the method was immunoSEQ multiplex PCR. V, J and clone size reflect that table, while D and trimming were determined from the DNA. The sample has 200,000 or so clones, approximately 82% seen once; the top ten hold 2% to 2.5%. The genes are TRBV6-5 and TRBJ1-1; 8 bases are shared with TRBD1. Material: peripheral blood. The receptor's source is a man between 35 and 55 years old who had recovered from COVID-19. The CDR3 DNA is TGTGCCAGCAGTTACCGGGACAGGTTTGAAGCTTTCTTT. It specifies CASSYRDRFEAFF.